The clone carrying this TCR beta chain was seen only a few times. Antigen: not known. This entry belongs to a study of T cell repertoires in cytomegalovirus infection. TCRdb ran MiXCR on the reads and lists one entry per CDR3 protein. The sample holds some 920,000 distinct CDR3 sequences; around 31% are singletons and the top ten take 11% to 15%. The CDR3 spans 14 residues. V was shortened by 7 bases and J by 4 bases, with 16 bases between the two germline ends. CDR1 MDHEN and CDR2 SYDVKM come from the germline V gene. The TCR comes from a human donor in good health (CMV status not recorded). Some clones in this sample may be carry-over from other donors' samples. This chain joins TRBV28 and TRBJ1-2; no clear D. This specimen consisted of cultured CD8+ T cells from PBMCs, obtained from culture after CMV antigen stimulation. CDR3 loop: CASNLKTDLYGYTF. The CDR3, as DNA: TGTGCCAGCAACCTAAAGACGGATCTCTATGGCTACACCTTC.